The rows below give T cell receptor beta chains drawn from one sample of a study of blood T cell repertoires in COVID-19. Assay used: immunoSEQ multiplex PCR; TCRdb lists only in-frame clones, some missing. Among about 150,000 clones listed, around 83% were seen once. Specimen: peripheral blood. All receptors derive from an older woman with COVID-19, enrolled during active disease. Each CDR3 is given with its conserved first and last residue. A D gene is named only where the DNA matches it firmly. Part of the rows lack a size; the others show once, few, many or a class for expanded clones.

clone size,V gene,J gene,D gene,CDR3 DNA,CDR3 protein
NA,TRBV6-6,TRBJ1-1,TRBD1,TGTGCCAGCAGTTCGGACAGGGATACTGAAGCTTTCTTT,CASSSDRDTEAFF
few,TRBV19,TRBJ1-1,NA,TGTGCCAGTAGTAATCCAGGGAGGGGAGACACTGAAGCTTTCTTT,CASSNPGRGDTEAFF
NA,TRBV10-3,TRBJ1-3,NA,TGTGCCATCAGTGAGTCACCGGGGAAATCTGGAAACACCATATATTTT,CAISESPGKSGNTIYF
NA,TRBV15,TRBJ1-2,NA,TGTGCCACCAGGGCCCCAGGGAACTATGGCTACACCTTC,CATRAPGNYGYTF
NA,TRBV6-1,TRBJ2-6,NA,TGTGCCAGCAGTGAGCGACAGGTCGCTGGGGCCAACGTCCTGACTTTC,CASSERQVAGANVLTF
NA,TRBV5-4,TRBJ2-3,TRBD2,TGTGCCAGCAGCTTGTTGATAGCGGGGGAAGATACGCAGTATTTT,CASSLLIAGEDTQYF
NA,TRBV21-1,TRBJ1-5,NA,TGTGCCAGCAGCAAAGAGGTGAGGCTCCGGGACAGGGATTATAGCAATCAGCCCCAGCATTTT,CASSKEVRLRDRDYSNQPQHF
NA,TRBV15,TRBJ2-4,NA,TGTGCCACCAGCAGAGGGGAGGGGGGGGCCAAAAACATTCAGTACTTC,CATSRGEGGAKNIQYF
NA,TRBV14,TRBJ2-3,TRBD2,TGTGCCAGCAGCCTAGGATTAGCGGGGAACACAGATACGCAGTATTTT,CASSLGLAGNTDTQYF
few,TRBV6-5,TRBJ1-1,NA,TGTGCCAGCAGTTCCTGGGGGGGGAACACTGAAGCTTTCTTT,CASSSWGGNTEAFF
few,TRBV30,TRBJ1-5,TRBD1,TGTGCCTGGAGTGGGACAGGGGGTTCCGGTCAGCCCCAGCATTTT,CAWSGTGGSGQPQHF
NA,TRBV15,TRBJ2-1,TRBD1,TGTGCCACCAGCTCCGCGGGGACAGGGAGCGAGCAGTTCTTC,CATSSAGTGSEQFF
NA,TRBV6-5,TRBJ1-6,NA,TGTGCCAGCAGCACAGGGTTAGCTTCACCCCTCCACTTT,CASSTGLASPLHF
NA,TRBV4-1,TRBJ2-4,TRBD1,TGCGCCAGCAGCCAACAGGGGGCCGACATTCAGTACTTC,CASSQQGADIQYF
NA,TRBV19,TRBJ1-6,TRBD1,TGTGCCAGTAGTTCAGGGACAGCCAATTCACCCCTCCACTTT,CASSSGTANSPLHF
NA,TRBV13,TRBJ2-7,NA,TGTGCCAGCAGCTTCGGGCCGGCAGGGGTTCAGTACGAGCAGTACTTC,CASSFGPAGVQYEQYF
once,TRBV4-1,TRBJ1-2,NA,TGCGCCAGCAGCCAACAAGGACTTACTAACTATGGCTACACCTTC,CASSQQGLTNYGYTF